This T cell receptor beta chain is drawn from a study of long-term antiretroviral therapy in people with HIV. Sequencing used immunoSEQ v3.0 at survey level. The repertoire was sequenced with immunoSEQ multiplex PCR; TCRdb's copy has only in-frame clones and lacks some. This table has 30,000 to 40,000 clones, about 83% appearing once. This CDR3 spans 13 amino acids. The germline V gene encodes CDR1 SGHKS and CDR2 YYEKEE (reference sequence). V was shortened by 6 bases and J by 5 bases, with 14 bases between the two germline ends. From each donor, at least one pre-ART PBMC sample and at least two post-ART PBMC samples were obtained.

This receptor was obtained from a woman aged 45 to 65 with HIV. The gene calls are TRBV5-5 and TRBJ2-5; no clear D gene. Source: unsorted PBMCs, taken 2 years after starting antiretroviral therapy. The chain's CDR3 is CASMGSPVETQYF. The CDR3 bases are TGTGCCAGCATGGGGTCCCCGGTGGAGACCCAGTACTTC.